This T cell receptor (beta chain) derives from a study of blood T cell repertoires in COVID-19. Germline CDR1 is MNHEY and CDR2 is SVGAGI. The CDR3 has 16 residues. The V end was cut by 0 bases, the J end by 0 bases, with 12 bases between. Using immunoSEQ multiplex PCR, the repertoire was profiled, and TCRdb retains in-frame clones only, with some absent. Here the sample spans about 130,000 clones, more than 70% being singletons. The V and J genes are TRBV6-5 and TRBJ2-7, with D possibly TRBD2 on 5 matching bases. The specimen sequenced was peripheral blood. The TCR comes from a man aged 50 to 60 with acute or convalescent COVID-19. The CDR3 coding sequence is TGTGCCAGCAGTTACTCGCTTTTGGGGAGCTCCTACGAGCAGTACTTC. This encodes CASSYSLLGSSYEQYF.